This T cell receptor (beta chain) was recorded in a study of T-cell reconstitution after alpha-beta-depleted transplantation in children. Study outcomes and limitations: At one year after transplant, newly produced T cells mostly accounted for T-cell counts and diversity. Day-60 TCRbeta diversity that was high in some patients was derived from surviving recipient T cells and thymic progenitors. There were reportedly several hundred expanded graft clones from which alpha-beta T cells came about two months after transplant.

This clonotype was detected only a few times. No antigen is known for it. Preparing the TCRbeta library involved the use of unique molecular identifiers. TCRdb re-analysed the PCR reads in MiXCR, keeping a single row per CDR3 protein. Among approximately 980,000 distinct CDR3 sequences listed, roughly 29% were seen once. This clonotype was obtained from a boy in the first two years of life who had a stem cell transplant for SCID, so the T cells may come from the graft donor. The starting material was PBMCs, mostly from graft donor cells, obtained 360 days after TCRalphabeta/CD19-depleted stem cell transplant.

The DNA for the CDR3 is TGTGCCAGCAGCTTCGGACTAGCGGGCGCCGGGGAGCTGTTTTTT. Translated, it gives CASSFGLAGAGELFF. The chain combines TRBV4-2 with TRBJ2-2; 11 positions match TRBD2. This CDR3 has 15 amino acids. Trimming at V came to 5 bases and at J to 6 bases, leaving 5 bases not matched to a gene. Germline loops: CDR1 LGHNA, CDR2 YNFKEQ.